Below are 20 T cell receptor beta chains sequenced from a single sample in a study of Ad26.COV2.S vaccination and SARS-CoV-2 variants. Sample treatment: some 19 received Ad26.COV2.S at low or high dose, single or two shots; several received placebo; per-sample allocation not given. The samples were gathered on day 63 after the first injection of vaccine or placebo. Method: immunoSEQ multiplex PCR; TCRdb's copy keeps in-frame clones and lacks some. Among a few hundred thousand clones listed, roughly 85% were seen once. Source: peripheral blood, taken in a trial of Ad26.COV2.S vaccine versus placebo. All receptors derive from a person between 18 and 59 years old who received the Ad26.COV2.S COVID-19 vaccine or a placebo.

The V and J genes are TRBV29-1 and TRBJ1-1; D may be TRBD1 (5 bases). This CDR3 comprises 12 residues. The germline V and J ends were trimmed by 0 bases and 12 bases, with 14 bases remaining between them. From germline, CDR1 is SQVTM and CDR2 ANQGSEA. The CDR3 reads CSVEDHGTFTFF. DNA for the CDR3: TGCAGCGTTGAAGATCATGGGACCTTCACTTTCTTT.

The sample holds a few counts of this clone. This sequence joins TRBV7-3 and TRBJ2-2, with unresolved D. Deletions cut 4 bases from V and 4 bases from J, with 7 bases between. The CDR3 contains 13 residues. The germline V gene has CDR1 SGHTA and CDR2 FQGTGA. The CDR3: CASSSSGTGELFF. CDR3 bases: TGTGCCAGCAGCTCCTCGGGCACCGGGGAGCTGTTTTTT.

The chain recombines TRBV5-1 with TRBJ1-1, with D perhaps TRBD1 (5 bases). From germline, CDR1 is SGHRS and CDR2 YFSETQ. CDR3 length equals 13 residues. Trimming left V 4 bases short and J 8 bases short, with 15 bases between. In nucleotides, the CDR3 is TGCGCCAGCAGCCTCCGGGACCGTACCGAAGCTTTCTTT. Translating gives CASSLRDRTEAFF.

This clone was picked up one time. This chain uses TRBV19 with TRBJ1-2; TRBD1 might be the D (6 bases). Germline V gene sequence: CDR1 LNHDA, CDR2 SQIVND (reference sequence). The CDR3 runs to 15 residues. Trimming stripped 9 bases from V and 4 bases from J, with 21 bases between. CDR3 sequence reads: CASLRNRDSLYGYTF. The CDR3 DNA reads as TGTGCCAGCCTTAGAAACAGGGATTCCCTCTATGGCTACACCTTC.

The chain is built from TRBV9 and TRBJ1-6; TRBD1 might be the D (5 bases). Trimming left V 4 bases short and J 0 bases short, with 11 bases between. Germline V gene sequence: CDR1 SGDLS, CDR2 YYNGEE. This CDR3 is 16 amino acids long. Written as DNA, the CDR3 is TGTGCCAGCAGCCCCCGGGGGAGCTCCTATAATTCACCCCTCCACTTT. This gives the protein CASSPRGSSYNSPLHF. The complete variable domain, with remaining parts taken from reference TRBV9 and TRBJ1-6, reads DSGVTQTPKHLITATGQRVTLRCSPRSGDLSVYWYQQSLDQGLQFLIQYYNGEERAKGNILERFSAQQFPDLHSELNLSSLELGDSALYFCASSPRGSSYNSPLHFGNGTRLTVT.

The chain links TRBV11-3 to TRBJ1-1, with a possible D match to TRBD1 (5 bases). The CDR3 runs 15 residues. From germline, CDR1 is SGHNT and CDR2 YENEEA. Trimming stripped 1 base from V and 0 bases from J, with 9 bases between. CDR3 protein: CASSLVAQVNTEAFF. In DNA, the CDR3 is TGTGCCAGCAGCTTAGTAGCACAGGTGAACACTGAAGCTTTCTTT.

This clone appeared a single time. The rearrangement uses TRBV5-1 and TRBJ2-3; D remains unclear. Trimming cost V 0 bases and J 2 bases, with 10 bases left between them. Germline V gene lookup returns CDR1 SGHRS and CDR2 YFSETQ. This CDR3 spans 15 amino acids. The CDR3 DNA sequence: TGCGCCAGCAGCTTGGACCACCCGCCCACAGATACGCAGTATTTT. It encodes CASSLDHPPTDTQYF.

The chain is built from TRBV18 and TRBJ1-2, with 7 bases fitting TRBD1. The trim removed 0 bases at V and 8 bases at J, leaving 18 bases unmatched. Germline CDR1 reads KGHSH; CDR2 reads LQKENI. The CDR3 consists of 18 residues. In DNA, the CDR3 is TGTGCCAGCTCACCACCGATCTTTGGTGTGTCGGACAGGAGCGGCTACACCTTC. Residues: CASSPPIFGVSDRSGYTF.

This chain links TRBV6-4 with TRBJ2-3; tentative D call: TRBD2 (5 bases). V dropped 4 bases and J dropped 2 bases, with 10 bases sitting between them. The CDR3 runs 14 residues. Per germline, CDR1 MRHNA and CDR2 SNTAGT. CDR3 nucleotide sequence: TGTGCCAGCAGTGCACTAGTGCTCACAGATACGCAGTATTTT. Its protein product is CASSALVLTDTQYF.

The chain recombines TRBV5-1 with TRBJ1-4; D ambiguous. CDR3 length: 15 amino acids. CDR1 and CDR2 (germline): SGHRS, YFSETQ. V lost 3 bases to trimming and J lost 1 base, with 10 bases between them. The CDR3 bases are TGCGCCAGCAGCTGGAATTTGCAAACTAATGAAAAACTGTTTTTT. Translated: CASSWNLQTNEKLFF.

There are a few counts of this clone. The V and J genes are TRBV9 and TRBJ1-1; a weak D match, TRBD1 (5 bases). This CDR3 is 15 amino acids long. The V and J ends lost 1 base and 0 bases respectively, with 10 bases between them. CDR1 and CDR2 (germline): SGDLS, YYNGEE. The chain's CDR3 is CASSVQGHMNTEAFF. CDR3 DNA sequence: TGTGCCAGCAGCGTACAGGGCCACATGAACACTGAAGCTTTCTTT.

The CDR3 is CASSQAPVGVQDTQYF. The CDR3 nucleotides are TGCGCCAGCAGCCAAGCCCCGGTTGGGGTACAGGATACGCAGTATTTT. V is TRBV4-1 and J is TRBJ2-3; no definite D call. CDR3 size: 16 residues. With 1 base removed from V and 6 bases from J, the gap between germline ends came to 17 bases. The germline V gene has CDR1 MGHRA and CDR2 YSYEKL.

This clone was picked up a small number of times. The chain recombines TRBV28 with TRBJ2-7, with TRBD1 matching 7 bases. Germline values: CDR1 MDHEN, CDR2 SYDVKM. The V gene end was trimmed by 7 bases and the J gene end by 0 bases; junction bases not matched to a gene: 6. The CDR3 sequence is 14 residues long. Here the CDR3 DNA reads TGTGCCAGCAAGCCAGGGGGACCCTCCTACGAGCAGTACTTC. Translating gives CASKPGGPSYEQYF.

V and J are TRBV4-1 and TRBJ1-2; D gene unclear. Germline lookup yields CDR1 MGHRA and CDR2 YSYEKL. Trimming pared 0 bases from V and 2 bases from J, leaving 10 bases between. CDR3 size: 15 residues. CDR3 sequence (DNA): TGCGCCAGCAGCCAAGAACATGGGATCAACTATGGCTACACCTTC. This encodes CASSQEHGINYGYTF.

This clone was observed a single time. Other DNA sequences within the sample encode an identical CDR3. The V and J genes are TRBV5-1 and TRBJ2-3; D gene unclear. The CDR3 covers 13 residues. The germline V gene encodes CDR1 SGHRS and CDR2 YFSETQ. V lost 0 bases and J 0 bases, leaving 2 bases between the germline ends. The CDR3 DNA sequence: TGCGCCAGCAGCTTGGAGAGCACAGATACGCAGTATTTT. Protein product: CASSLESTDTQYF.

The V call is TRBV24-1, the J call TRBJ2-5; a weak D match, TRBD1 (5 bases). From germline, CDR1 is KGHDR and CDR2 SFDVKD. The V and J ends lost 4 bases and 1 base respectively, with 18 bases between them. This CDR3 is built from 17 residues. This CDR3 reads CATSDSRQPNSQETQYF. The DNA of the CDR3 is TGTGCCACCAGTGACTCGAGACAGCCGAACTCCCAAGAGACCCAGTACTTC.

V is TRBV2 and J is TRBJ2-1; possible D gene TRBD1, 6 bases. V lost 7 bases to trimming and J lost 1 base, with 8 bases between them. Germline V gives CDR1 SNHLY, CDR2 FYNNEI. CDR3 size: 13 residues. The CDR3: CASNRESYNEQFF. CDR3 sequence (DNA): TGTGCCAGCAACAGGGAATCCTACAATGAGCAGTTCTTC.

The V and J genes are TRBV19 and TRBJ2-3; D assignment may be TRBD1 or TRBD2 (5 bases each). V was pared by 4 bases and J by 4 bases, with 15 bases between. The CDR3 consists of 15 residues. The germline gives CDR1 LNHDA, CDR2 SQIVND (reference sequence). The CDR3 DNA reads as TGTGCCAGTAGTAAGGGACGCTGGGCGTCAGATACGCAGTATTTT. Encoded protein: CASSKGRWASDTQYF.

The chain uses TRBV19 and TRBJ2-1; TRBD1 matches at 7 bases. Losses at the gene ends were 3 bases for V and 7 bases for J; bases not matched to a gene: 15. The CDR3 runs 17 residues. Germline loops: CDR1 LNHDA, CDR2 SQIVND (reference sequence). CDR3 DNA sequence: TGTGCCAGTAGTATGAGTGGTGGGAGACAGGGTCCAAATGAGCAGTTCTTC. This sequence encodes CASSMSGGRQGPNEQFF.

The V gene is TRBV29-1, the J gene TRBJ2-7; D unresolved. Germline assignment: CDR1 SQVTM and CDR2 ANQGSEA. The V end was cut by 2 bases, the J end by 3 bases, with 5 bases between. The CDR3 covers 11 residues. The CDR3 nucleotides are TGCAGCGTTGAATCCGGCTACGAGCAGTACTTC. It translates to CSVESGYEQYF.